One and the same sample provided the 32 T cell receptor beta chains below, sequenced in a study of persistence of HIV-infected CD4 T cells. What these receptors recognize is not known. Cells were stimulated with CMV-infected fibroblast lysates at 10 ug/mL. CD40L-negative CD69-negative CD45RO-high memory CD4+ T cells were sorted as populations depleted of antigen-responding cells. The immunoSEQ assay was version 4, run in survey mode. Profiling relied on immunoSEQ multiplex PCR, and the TCRdb table lists in-frame clones only, not all of them. The table records some 48,000 clones, about 80% of them present only once. This specimen consisted of CD4+ T cells sorted from PBMCs after roughly 19-hour stimulation, obtained from a patient who received antiretroviral therapy. The receptors derive from an adult man with HIV who was CMV-seropositive.

In its sample, this clone was seen a few times. As DNA, the CDR3 is TGTGCCAGCAGCTTAGGACAGACGGGGACCGGGGAGCTGTTTTTT. Translation gives CASSLGQTGTGELFF. This chain uses TRBV11-2 with TRBJ2-2; perhaps D is TRBD1 or TRBD2 (5 bases each). Trimming cost V 1 base and J 5 bases, with 11 bases left between them. The CDR3 spans 15 residues. Germline assignment: CDR1 SGHAT and CDR2 FQNNGV.

CDR3 sequence: CASSPGRVVGYTF. The DNA for the CDR3 is TGTGCCAGCAGCCCCGGGAGGGTAGTTGGCTACACCTTC. The rearrangement joins TRBV14 to TRBJ1-2; D remains unclear. The CDR3 is 13 amino acids. The germline CDR1 and CDR2 sequences are SGHDN and FVKESK. The ends were cut back, 4 bases at V and 7 bases at J, with 13 bases in the middle. The entire variable domain, with the rest obtained from reference TRBV14 and TRBJ1-2, is as follows: EAGVTQFPSHSVIEKGQTVTLRCDPISGHDNLYWYRRVMGKEIKFLLHFVKESKQDESGMPNNRFLAERTGGTYSTLKVQPAELEDSGVYFCASSPGRVVGYTFGSGTRLTVV.

The chain carries TRBV10-2 and TRBJ2-3, with 7 bases identical to TRBD1. CDR1 and CDR2 (germline): WSHSY, SAAADI. Unmatched junction bases numbered 6, after V lost 5 bases and J lost 4 bases. The CDR3 spans 14 residues. CDR3 in DNA: TGCGCCAGCAGTACAGGGGTGGTCGCAGATACGCAGTATTTT. This codes for CASSTGVVADTQYF.

This clone has a handful of counts. The CDR3 nucleotides read TGTGCCAGCAGCAACGGGACAACCAGTCAGCCCCAGCATTTT. Residues: CASSNGTTSQPQHF. This chain joins TRBV21-1 and TRBJ1-5; the table calls TRBD1, which could not be checked here. TRBV21-1 is a pseudogene segment. The length of the CDR3 is 14 residues.

This chain links TRBV18 with TRBJ2-1, with 7 positions matching TRBD2. Per germline, CDR1 KGHSH and CDR2 LQKENI. This CDR3 is built from 15 residues. V dropped 3 bases and J dropped 1; count of bases not matched to a gene: 3. Written as DNA, the CDR3 is TGTGCCAGCTCACCGGGCGGGAGTTCCTACAATGAGCAGTTCTTC. Residues: CASSPGGSSYNEQFF.

This chain joins TRBV7-3 and TRBJ2-7; TRBD2 aligns across 11 bases. Germline-derived CDR1 and CDR2 are SGHTA and FQGTGA. With V trimmed by 5 bases and J by 0 bases, 3 bases remained unmatched. This CDR3 comprises 15 residues. The CDR3 DNA follows: TGTGCCAGCAGCCTAGCGGGAGGCGTCTCCTACGAGCAGTACTTC. Its translation: CASSLAGGVSYEQYF.

V is TRBV2 and J is TRBJ1-1; D is unresolved. Germline lookup yields CDR1 SNHLY and CDR2 FYNNEI. The CDR3 has 14 residues. Trimming left V 8 bases short and J 0 bases short, with 13 bases between. CDR3 sequence: CASPSANMNTEAFF. CDR3 DNA: TGTGCCAGCCCTAGTGCTAACATGAACACTGAAGCTTTCTTT. The full variable domain, with the rest looked up from reference TRBV2 and TRBJ1-1, is EPEVTQTPSHQVTQMGQEVILRCVPISNHLYFYWYRQILGQKVEFLVSFYNNEISEKSEIFDDQFSVERPDGSNFTLKIRSTKLEDSAMYFCASPSANMNTEAFFGQGTRLTVV.

This chain joins TRBV7-2 and TRBJ2-7; TRBD2 matches at 7 bases. CDR1 is SGHTA and CDR2 is FQGNSA in the germline V gene. The CDR3 is 15 residues long. The V segment lost 3 bases and the J segment 0 bases; nucleotides outside the gene matches: 5. CDR3 region: CASSLGRAHSYEQYF. CDR3 DNA: TGTGCCAGCAGCTTGGGGAGGGCCCACTCCTACGAGCAGTACTTC.

This chain uses TRBV5-4 with TRBJ2-2; 9 nucleotides align to TRBD2. V lost 0 bases and J lost 5; bases outside the gene matches: 2. Germline CDR1 and CDR2: SGHNT and YYREEE (reference sequence). This CDR3 contains 15 residues. The CDR3 DNA follows: TGTGCCAGCAGCTTGGGTACTAGCGGGACCGGGGAGCTGTTTTTT. Translating gives CASSLGTSGTGELFF.

This clone has just a few counts. In DNA form, the CDR3 reads TGTGCCAGCAGGTTTTCCCCGGGACAGGTCTACGAGCAGTACTTC. It is translated as CASRFSPGQVYEQYF. The V call is TRBV11-2, the J call TRBJ2-7; 8 bases are a match to TRBD1. The trim removed 6 bases at V and 3 bases at J, leaving 10 bases unmatched. The CDR3 has 15 residues. CDR1 and CDR2 (germline): SGHAT, FQNNGV.

A single count supports this clone. The chain has TRBV5-6 and TRBJ1-2; TRBD1 might be the D (5 bases). The CDR3 totals 15 residues. Trimming shortened V by 0 bases and J by 5 bases, and 14 bases separated the two germline ends. The germline gives CDR1 SGHDT, CDR2 YYEEEE. CDR3 nucleotides: TGTGCCAGCAGCTTGGGGGACCGACTGAGATATGGCTACACCTTC. It yields the protein CASSLGDRLRYGYTF. The full variable domain, with the rest looked up from reference TRBV5-6 and TRBJ1-2, is DAGVTQSPTHLIKTRGQQVTLRCSPKSGHDTVSWYQQALGQGPQFIFQYYEEEERQRGNFPDRFSGHQFPNYSSELNVNALLLGDSALYLCASSLGDRLRYGYTFGSGTRLTVV.

V usage is TRBV10-1 and J usage is TRBJ1-5; D remains ambiguous. This CDR3 comprises 11 residues. Germline V gene data show CDR1 as WNHNN and CDR2 as SYGVQD (reference sequence). V was clipped by 10 bases and J by 4 bases, with 8 bases between them. The DNA for the CDR3 is TGCGCCATTTGGGGAAATCAGCCCCAGCATTTT. It translates to CAIWGNQPQHF.

The J gene is TRBJ2-2, the V gene TRBV6-1; TRBD2 is a possible D gene (6 bases). CDR1 and CDR2 (germline): MNHNS, SASEGT. The CDR3 runs to 15 residues. Deletions cut 5 bases from V and 5 bases from J, with 15 bases between. CDR3 bases: TGTGCCAGCAGTTTGGGAGCGGGCCTAACCGGGGAGCTGTTTTTT. This translates into CASSLGAGLTGELFF.

V gene TRBV19 combines with J gene TRBJ2-7; weak D call: TRBD1 (5 bases). With 5 bases removed from V and 3 bases from J, the gap between germline ends came to 11 bases. This CDR3 contains 13 residues. The germline CDR1 and CDR2 sequences are LNHDA and SQIVND (reference sequence). The CDR3 DNA reads TGTGCCAGTAGTCTTACGCAGGGCTACGAGCAGTACTTC. It codes for CASSLTQGYEQYF.

The rearrangement joins TRBV2 to TRBJ2-1, with 10 bases lining up with TRBD2. The germline gives CDR1 SNHLY, CDR2 FYNNEI. With 0 bases clipped from V and 4 bases from J, the junction kept 3 bases outside the gene matches. This CDR3 comprises 16 residues. CDR3: CASSEAAGLAYNEQFF. The CDR3 DNA follows: TGTGCCAGCAGTGAAGCCGCGGGACTAGCGTACAATGAGCAGTTCTTC.

V is TRBV6-5 and J is TRBJ1-2; 9 nucleotides match TRBD1. The CDR3 has 15 residues. Germline V gene data show CDR1 as MNHEY and CDR2 as SVGAGI. V shed 6 bases, J shed 2 bases, and the junction held 7 bases outside the gene matches. DNA for the CDR3: TGTGCCAGCAGACGGGGGACAGGGCTGAACTATGGCTACACCTTC. It is translated as CASRRGTGLNYGYTF.

This clone is medium-sized (0.01 to 0.1%) within its sample. For the CDR3, the DNA is TGTGCCAGCAGACGGGGACAGACAGCCTACGAGCAGTACTTC. Protein: CASRRGQTAYEQYF. This chain connects TRBV6-5 to TRBJ2-7, with 7 bases lining up with TRBD1. The CDR3 has 14 amino acids. J lost 2 bases, V lost 6 bases, and 7 bases had no gene match. Germline-derived CDR1 and CDR2 are MNHEY and SVGAGI.

The V and J genes are TRBV10-2 and TRBJ1-5; 8 nucleotides line up with TRBD1. The V and J ends lost 8 bases and 6 bases, in that order; junction bases with no gene match: 12. CDR3 length: 15 amino acids. The germline V gene has CDR1 WSHSY and CDR2 SAAADI. The CDR3 reads CASLEGRGPSQPQHF. CDR3 DNA: TGCGCCAGCTTAGAGGGCAGGGGGCCCAGTCAGCCCCAGCATTTT.

The rearrangement joins TRBV19 to TRBJ1-5; 8 positions agree with TRBD1. Germline CDR1 reads LNHDA; CDR2 reads SQIVND (reference sequence). This CDR3 region has 13 residues. V was clipped by 9 bases and J by 2 bases; unmatched bases: 3. The CDR3 reads CASSDRGNQPQHF. CDR3 nucleotides: TGTGCCAGCTCGGACAGGGGCAATCAGCCCCAGCATTTT.

The genes are TRBV2 and TRBJ1-4; D ambiguous. Germline V gives CDR1 SNHLY, CDR2 FYNNEI. The V end was cut by 3 bases, the J end by 8 bases, with 4 bases between. The CDR3 sequence is 11 residues long. The chain's CDR3 is CASSEEEKLFF. The CDR3 DNA follows: TGTGCCAGCAGTGAGGAGGAAAAACTGTTTTTT.

This clone was observed a single time. V usage is TRBV6-5 and J usage is TRBJ1-2; D uncertain. The V gene lost 4 bases and the J gene lost 4 bases, with 10 bases spanning the gap. CDR1 is MNHEY, CDR2 SVGAGI, per germline. This CDR3 spans 13 amino acids. The CDR3 is CASSSLPIYGYTF. Written as DNA, the CDR3 is TGTGCCAGCAGTTCCCTTCCGATCTATGGCTACACCTTC.

The CDR3 is CASSGQGIEAFF. The CDR3 DNA is TGTGCCAGCAGCGGACAGGGGATTGAAGCTTTCTTT. V gene TRBV6-5 combines with J gene TRBJ1-1; 9 positions match TRBD1. CDR3 size: 12 residues. From germline, CDR1 is MNHEY and CDR2 SVGAGI. The V and J ends lost 6 bases and 7 bases, in that order; junction bases with no gene match: 3.

This clone appeared once. V is TRBV5-4 and J is TRBJ1-2; maybe TRBD1 (5 bases). Germline values: CDR1 SGHNT, CDR2 YYREEE (reference sequence). V was shortened by 0 bases and J by 9 bases, with 12 bases between the two germline ends. This CDR3 has 13 amino acids. CDR3 coding DNA: TGTGCCAGCAGCTTGGCGGAGGGGTGGAGCTACACCTTC. This sequence encodes CASSLAEGWSYTF.

This clone showed up just once. The V and J genes are TRBV29-1 and TRBJ2-2, with D tentatively TRBD1 (5 bases). The V gene's germline CDR1 is SQVTM and CDR2 ANQGSEA. V lost 7 bases to trimming and J lost 0 bases, with 9 bases between them. CDR3 length: 13 amino acids. The CDR3 spells CSAWTPNTGELFF. DNA of the CDR3: TGCAGCGCCTGGACACCGAACACCGGGGAGCTGTTTTTT.

CDR3 loop: CAISDSSGNQPQHF. The DNA for the CDR3 is TGTGCCATCAGTGACTCGTCCGGCAATCAGCCCCAGCATTTT. This chain links TRBV10-3 with TRBJ1-5; D is ambiguous. Trimming removed 3 bases at V and 2 bases at J, with 8 bases between. The CDR3 length is 14 residues. CDR1 and CDR2 from the germline V gene are ENHRY and SYGVKD.

The chain couples TRBV7-9 to TRBJ1-1, with TRBD1 identical over 8 bases. The length of the CDR3 is 15 residues. CDR1 and CDR2 (germline): SEHNR, FQNEAQ (reference sequence). The ends lost 4 bases at V and 1 base at J; junction bases unmatched: 5. CDR3 sequence reads: CASSSQQGENTEAFF. The CDR3 DNA sequence: TGTGCCAGCAGCTCTCAACAGGGGGAGAACACTGAAGCTTTCTTT.

V usage is TRBV5-8 and J usage is TRBJ2-3, with 7 nucleotides matching TRBD1. The CDR3 covers 14 residues. The junction had 9 bases not matched to a gene; V was cut back by 5 bases and J by 6 bases. Germline CDR1 reads SGHTS; CDR2 reads YDEGEE. The CDR3 is CASRLTGVRDTQYF. CDR3 in DNA: TGTGCCAGCAGACTCACAGGGGTCCGGGATACGCAGTATTTT.

The chain links TRBV6-2 or TRBV6-3 to TRBJ2-1; 12 nucleotides align to TRBD2. Per the germline V gene, CDR1 is MNHEY and CDR2 is SVGEGT. The CDR3 spans 17 residues. Losses at the gene ends were 5 bases for V and 4 bases for J; bases not matched to a gene: 9. The CDR3 loop is CASSHRTSGTRYNEQFF. In DNA, the CDR3 is TGTGCCAGCAGTCATAGGACTAGCGGGACGCGGTACAATGAGCAGTTCTTC.

J is TRBJ1-2 and V is TRBV10-3, with D uncertain. The V gene's germline CDR1 is ENHRY and CDR2 SYGVKD. The CDR3 runs 16 residues. Trimming cost V 0 bases and J 1 base, with 12 bases left between them. The CDR3: CAISESTGFVNYGYTF. CDR3 nucleotide sequence: TGTGCCATCAGTGAGTCAACGGGATTCGTTAACTATGGCTACACCTTC.

CDR3: CASSPGGVSPLHF. The DNA for the CDR3 is TGTGCCAGCAGCCCAGGGGGGGTTTCACCCCTCCACTTT. V is TRBV2 and J is TRBJ1-6, with 7 bases lining up with TRBD1. CDR3 length: 13 amino acids. With 6 bases clipped from V and 9 bases from J, the junction kept 5 bases outside the gene matches. Germline V gene data show CDR1 as SNHLY and CDR2 as FYNNEI.

The chain has TRBV5-1 and TRBJ1-2, with 7 nucleotides matching TRBD1. V was pared by 4 bases and J by 3 bases, with 9 bases of the junction left unmatched. CDR3 size: 15 residues. Germline values: CDR1 SGHRS, CDR2 YFSETQ. CDR3 loop: CASSRGSGGDYGYTF. The CDR3 bases are TGCGCCAGCAGCAGAGGATCAGGGGGAGACTATGGCTACACCTTC. Supplemented by reference TRBV5-1 and TRBJ1-2, the full variable domain reads KAGVTQTPRYLIKTRGQQVTLSCSPISGHRSVSWYQQTPGQGLQFLFEYFSETQRNKGNFPGRFSGRQFSNSRSEMNVSTLELGDSALYLCASSRGSGGDYGYTFGSGTRLTVV.

The chain links TRBV5-1 to TRBJ2-5; D is tentatively TRBD1 or TRBD2 (5 bases each). V lost 0 bases, J lost 7 bases, and 16 bases lay in between. In germline, CDR1 is SGHRS, CDR2 YFSETQ. This CDR3 has 15 residues. CDR3 nucleotide sequence: TGCGCCAGCAGCTTGGGGGGGAATAGTCGAGTGACCCAGTACTTC. Residues: CASSLGGNSRVTQYF. The full variable domain, its missing parts supplied by reference TRBV5-1 and TRBJ2-5, is KAGVTQTPRYLIKTRGQQVTLSCSPISGHRSVSWYQQTPGQGLQFLFEYFSETQRNKGNFPGRFSGRQFSNSRSEMNVSTLELGDSALYLCASSLGGNSRVTQYFGPGTRLLVL.